The sequence of this TCR beta chain was determined in a study of T cell repertoires in cytomegalovirus infection. Turning to the study itself: Based on public TCR beta signatures, there were indications of CMV infection and of a matching HLA type.

This clonotype has just a few counts. Its antigen is not known. From germline, CDR1 is SGDLS and CDR2 YYNGEE. V was clipped by 0 bases and J by 5 bases, with 12 bases between them. The length of the CDR3 is 15 residues. Findings of the study overall: Within the response measured ex vivo, HLA-C-restricted CMV-specific TCR beta clonotypes were dominant.

TCRdb redid the calling of the reads with MiXCR, one entry per CDR3 protein. Of around 440,000 distinct CDR3 sequences listed, 11% are singletons. V gene TRBV9 combines with J gene TRBJ2-1, with no clear D. This receptor was identified in a human donor in good health (CMV status not recorded). Some clones in this sample may be carry-over from other donors' samples. Sample: PBMCs. This chain's CDR3 is CASSVAYLGNNEQFF. The CDR3 coding sequence is TGTGCCAGCAGCGTAGCGTACCTAGGGAACAATGAGCAGTTCTTC.